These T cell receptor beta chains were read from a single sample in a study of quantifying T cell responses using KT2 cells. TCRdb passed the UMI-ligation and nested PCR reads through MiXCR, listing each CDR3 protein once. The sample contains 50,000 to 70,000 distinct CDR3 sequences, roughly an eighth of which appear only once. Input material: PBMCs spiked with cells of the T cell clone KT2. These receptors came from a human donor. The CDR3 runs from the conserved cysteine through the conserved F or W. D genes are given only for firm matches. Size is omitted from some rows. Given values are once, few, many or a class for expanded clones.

CASSPQGIRQGPGLRSSGNTIYF | TGTGCCAGCAGCCCACAAGGAATCCGACAGGGCCCAGGGCTGAGAAGCTCTGGAAACACCATATATTTT | many | TRBJ1-3 | TRBD1 | TRBV9
CASSSPRSRGLSTGELFF | TGTGCCAGCAGTTCCCCCCGGAGCAGGGGGCTAAGCACCGGGGAGCTGTTTTTT | many | TRBJ2-2 | TRBD1 | TRBV28
CASKQDGGQFF | TGTGCCAGCAAACAGGACGGGGGGCAGTTCTTC | many | TRBJ2-1 | NA | TRBV6-2/TRBV6-3
CSVEGTEAFF | TGCAGCGTTGAAGGGACAGAAGCTTTCTTT | many | TRBJ1-1 | NA | TRBV29-1
CASSLDGRGRNEKLFF | TGCGCCAGCAGCTTGGATGGACGAGGGCGTAATGAAAAACTGTTTTTT | few | TRBJ1-4 | NA | TRBV5-1
CASTPTEGQQPQHF | TGTGCCAGCACCCCGACCGAGGGGCAACAGCCCCAGCATTTT | NA | TRBJ1-5 | NA | TRBV28
CSAYRDSGNTIYF | TGCAGTGCTTACCGGGACAGTGGAAACACCATATATTTT | NA | TRBJ1-3 | TRBD1 | TRBV20-1
CASSEGGRNTGELFF | TGTGCCAGCAGTGAGGGGGGCCGGAACACCGGGGAGCTGTTTTTT | many | TRBJ2-2 | NA | TRBV6-4
CASRSQAGYDSGELFF | TGTGCCAGCAGGAGCCAGGCTGGGTATGATTCGGGGGAGCTGTTTTTT | few | TRBJ2-2 | NA | TRBV7-3
CASSEDTGENSPLHF | TGTGCCAGCAGTGAAGATACAGGGGAGAATTCACCCCTCCACTTT | NA | TRBJ1-6 | TRBD1 | TRBV6-1
CASSQSTGIGSPLHF | TGCGCCAGCAGCCAATCGACAGGGATCGGTTCACCCCTCCACTTT | many | TRBJ1-6 | TRBD1 | TRBV4-1
CAISESQTYEQYF | TGTGCCATCAGTGAGTCACAGACCTACGAGCAGTACTTC | few | TRBJ2-7 | NA | TRBV10-3
CASSLEAGDPRRETQYF | TGCGCCAGCAGCTTGGAAGCGGGAGATCCCCGTAGAGAGACCCAGTACTTC | few | TRBJ2-5 | TRBD2 | TRBV5-1
CASSFRRDNEQFF | TGTGCCAGCAGCTTCCGCAGGGACAATGAGCAGTTCTTC | NA | TRBJ2-1 | NA | TRBV5-6
CASSYHGVYGYTF | TGTGCCAGCAGTTACCACGGGGTCTATGGCTACACCTTC | NA | TRBJ1-2 | NA | TRBV6-2/TRBV6-3
CASSLATVTEAFF | TGCGCCAGCAGCTTGGCAACAGTCACTGAAGCTTTCTTT | NA | TRBJ1-1 | NA | TRBV5-1
CASSPGTGVTGANVLTF | TGTGCCAGCAGCCCCGGGACAGGGGTAACTGGGGCCAACGTCCTGACTTTC | NA | TRBJ2-6 | TRBD1 | TRBV7-3
CSARDQMGLVGGPQHF | TGCAGTGCTAGAGATCAGATGGGGTTAGTGGGGGGACCCCAGCATTTT | few | TRBJ1-5 | NA | TRBV20-1
CASRGQNTDTQYF | TGTGCCAGCAGAGGGCAAAACACAGATACGCAGTATTTT | few | TRBJ2-3 | NA | TRBV7-9
CASRGSRQPQHF | TGTGCCAGCAGAGGGAGTCGTCAGCCCCAGCATTTT | NA | TRBJ1-5 | NA | TRBV12-3/TRBV12-4
CASTPVFGDSYNEQFF | TGTGCCAGCACTCCCGTCTTCGGCGATTCCTACAATGAGCAGTTCTTC | NA | TRBJ2-1 | NA | TRBV12-3/TRBV12-4
CASGGRGNTIYF | TGTGCCAGCGGAGGGAGGGGAAACACCATATATTTT | few | TRBJ1-3 | NA | TRBV12-3/TRBV12-4
CASGSIPGQLTDTQYF | TGTGCTAGTGGTTCAATTCCGGGACAGCTCACAGATACGCAGTATTTT | many | TRBJ2-3 | TRBD1 | TRBV12-5
CASSSTGTERRVYGYTF | TGTGCCAGCAGTTCCACCGGGACGGAGAGACGGGTCTATGGCTACACCTTC | NA | TRBJ1-2 | NA | TRBV12-3/TRBV12-4
CASSPSSSFRNTGELFF | TGTGCCAGCAGTCCATCCTCCTCGTTTAGGAACACCGGGGAGCTGTTTTTT | many | TRBJ2-2 | NA | TRBV27
CASSRTYVDQVLTYEQYF | TGTGCCAGCAGTCGAACTTACGTTGATCAGGTTTTAACGTACGAGCAGTACTTC | NA | TRBJ2-7 | NA | TRBV7-4
CSAEQMNTGELFF | TGCAGTGCTGAGCAGATGAACACCGGGGAGCTGTTTTTT | many | TRBJ2-2 | NA | TRBV20-1
CSARDSNNSPLHF | TGCAGTGCTAGAGATTCGAATAATTCACCCCTCCACTTT | NA | TRBJ1-6 | NA | TRBV20-1
CASNRANQPQHF | TGTGCCAGCAACAGGGCGAATCAGCCCCAGCATTTT | NA | TRBJ1-5 | NA | TRBV6-1
CSAQGGLSYEQYF | TGCAGTGCCCAAGGCGGACTGAGCTACGAGCAGTACTTC | many | TRBJ2-7 | NA | TRBV20-1
CASMTQGMTEAFF | TGTGCCTCTATGACCCAGGGGATGACTGAAGCTTTCTTT | many | TRBJ1-1 | NA | TRBV2
CASREGAGNTIYF | TGTGCCAGCAGAGAAGGGGCAGGAAACACCATATATTTT | many | TRBJ1-3 | NA | TRBV12-3/TRBV12-4
CASSLGPQQPQHF | TGTGCCAGCAGCTTAGGGCCTCAACAGCCCCAGCATTTT | few | TRBJ1-5 | NA | TRBV7-2